The entry that follows covers one T cell receptor beta chain sequence. Original methodology: For nucleated cells, counts were estimated from reference gene primer amplification. Data came from immunoSEQ multiplex PCR; TCRdb stores just in-frame clones and leaves some out. Clone size and V and J calls were adopted from that table, with D and trimming inferred from the DNA. The table records roughly 93,000 clones, over 70% of them present only once. The source of the sample is a study of blood T cell repertoires in COVID-19. The wider study: Samples of COVID-19 (acute and convalescent) were obtained from the United States, Italy and Spain. T cells, B-cell-depleted T cells, or PBMCs provided the cDNA or gDNA that served as material.

The CDR3 covers 15 residues. The germline CDR1 and CDR2 sequences are SGHTA and FQGNSA. Deletions cut 0 bases from V and 1 base from J, with 9 bases between. This sequence originates from a woman over 75 with acute or convalescent COVID-19. V and J are TRBV7-2 and TRBJ2-5, with D perhaps matching TRBD2 (6 bases). Sequenced: peripheral blood. In nucleotides, the CDR3 is TGTGCCAGCAGCTTAGCCTGGGGGGTCCAAGAGACCCAGTACTTC. Residues: CASSLAWGVQETQYF.